The present T cell receptor beta chain was sequenced within a study of blood T cell repertoires in COVID-19. Background on the study: The samples span acute and convalescent COVID-19 from the United States, Italy and Spain.

Trimming took off 3 bases at V and 3 bases at J, with 22 bases between the two ends. The CDR3 is 18 residues long. Germline V CDR1 and CDR2: KGHDR, SFDVKD. Clinical history as reported by participants underpinned cohort assignment. In its sample, this clone was seen a few times. Sequencing was performed with immunoSEQ multiplex PCR; in TCRdb, only in-frame clones are kept and a portion is missing. Here the sample spans over 250,000 clones, approximately 79% being singletons. Sample: PBMCs or T cells enriched from blood (not recorded which). This TCR was sampled from a man younger than 40 with acute COVID-19. The gene calls are TRBV24-1 and TRBJ1-2, with D possibly TRBD1 on 6 matching bases. The CDR3 DNA reads as TGTGCCACCAGTGATGCACGGATGGCAGGGGTATCTTACTATGGCTACACCTTC. Its translation is CATSDARMAGVSYYGYTF.